The clone carrying this TCR beta chain came up a few times. Its antigen is not identified. The sample is drawn from a study of T cell repertoires in cytomegalovirus infection. Looking at the study overall: As its CMV epitopes, the study selected recently identified HLA-C-restricted and well-studied HLA-B-restricted targets. Indications came from public TCR beta signatures; they pointed to CMV infection and to a matching HLA type.

Findings and limits, study-wide: HLA-C-restricted CMV-specific TCR beta clonotypes prevailed in the ex vivo response. Using cumulative public TCR beta family frequency, the authors identified those who carried CMV together with the relevant HLA.

From the reads, TCRdb called clonotypes with MiXCR, one entry per CDR3 protein. The sample holds fewer than 350,000 distinct CDR3 sequences, about 28% seen once. Trimming stripped 4 bases from V and 0 bases from J, with 7 bases between. Germline V gene lookup returns CDR1 SGHAT and CDR2 FQNNGV. The CDR3 is made up of 13 amino acids. The clonotype originates from a human donor in good health (CMV status not recorded). Some clones in this sample may be carry-over from other donors' samples. The sample here was cultured PBMCs, taken from culture after CMV antigen stimulation. The chain links TRBV11-2 to TRBJ2-7; D gene uncertain. CDR3 in amino acids: CASSSHSSYEQYF. The CDR3 coding sequence is TGTGCCAGCAGCTCCCACAGCTCCTACGAGCAGTACTTC.